One and the same sample provided the 6 T cell receptor beta chains below, sequenced in a study of cytomegalovirus exposure and HLA in healthy donors. PCR involved 60 Vbeta and 13 Jbeta primers. Produced via immunoSEQ multiplex PCR; TCRdb's table is partial and in-frame only. Of about 160,000 clones detected, 63% appear once; the ten largest clones hold roughly 6.8%. Sequenced: PBMCs. The receptors were sampled from a woman aged 60-70 years in good health and CMV-seropositive.

Only a few counts were recorded for this clone. V usage is TRBV18 and J usage is TRBJ2-7, with TRBD2 matching 11 bases. The ends lost 3 bases at V and 4 bases at J; junction bases unmatched: 8. CDR3 length equals 16 residues. CDR1 and CDR2 (germline): KGHSH, LQKENI. The CDR3 spells CASSPSGASGRYEQYF. In DNA form, the CDR3 reads TGTGCCAGCTCACCGTCCGGGGCTAGCGGGAGGTACGAGCAGTACTTC. Drawing the rest from reference TRBV18 and TRBJ2-7, the complete variable domain is NAGVMQNPRHLVRRRGQEARLRCSPMKGHSHVYWYRQLPEEGLKFMVYLQKENIIDESGMPKERFSAEFPKEGPSILRIQQVVRGDSAAYFCASSPSGASGRYEQYFGPGTRLTVT.

This rearrangement joins TRBV28 to TRBJ2-7; 9 positions agree with TRBD1. The germline V gene encodes CDR1 MDHEN and CDR2 SYDVKM. CDR3 length: 15 residues. After removal of 4 bases from V and 0 bases from J, the junction contained 4 bases not matched to a gene. In DNA, the CDR3 is TGTGCCAGCAGTTCCCGGACAGGGGTCTCCTACGAGCAGTACTTC. Translated: CASSSRTGVSYEQYF.

This clone was counted only a few times. The rearrangement uses TRBV13 and TRBJ2-1; 11 nucleotides agree with TRBD2. Germline V lookup: CDR1 PRHDT, CDR2 FYEKMQ (reference sequence). CDR3 size: 17 residues. V shed 5 bases and J 0 bases; nucleotides not matched to a gene: 6. Written as DNA, the CDR3 is TGTGCCAGCAGCGGGACTAGCGGTCCGAGCTCCTACAATGAGCAGTTCTTC. Translation: CASSGTSGPSSYNEQFF.

The V gene is TRBV7-2, the J gene TRBJ2-5; 7 nucleotides line up with TRBD1. The better agreement between TRBJ2-7 and the DNA end casts doubt on the J call. The germline CDR1 and CDR2 sequences are SGHTA and FQGNSA. This CDR3 has 14 amino acids. The CDR3 region has the DNA TGTGCCAGCAGCTTACTACAGGGGAGCCACGAGCAGTACTTC. Translation: CASSLLQGSHEQYF.

This clone has just a few counts. The chain recombines TRBV9 with TRBJ2-1, with 8 nucleotides matching TRBD2. The V and J ends lost 4 bases and 4 bases, in that order; junction bases with no gene match: 7. Germline V gives CDR1 SGDLS, CDR2 YYNGEE. This CDR3 has 15 amino acids. The CDR3 region is CASSKAGDGYNEQFF. The DNA for the CDR3 is TGTGCCAGCAGCAAAGCGGGAGATGGGTACAATGAGCAGTTCTTC.

This clone has more than one count but fewer than ten. The chain uses TRBV27 and TRBJ1-6; possibly TRBD1 for D (6 bases). The CDR3 spans 15 residues. The V and J ends lost 6 bases and 10 bases respectively, with 19 bases between them. The germline gives CDR1 MNHEY, CDR2 SMNVEV (reference sequence). CDR3 region: CASSPLRDTVSPLHF. The DNA of the CDR3 is TGTGCCAGCAGCCCTTTACGGGACACAGTCTCACCCCTCCACTTT.